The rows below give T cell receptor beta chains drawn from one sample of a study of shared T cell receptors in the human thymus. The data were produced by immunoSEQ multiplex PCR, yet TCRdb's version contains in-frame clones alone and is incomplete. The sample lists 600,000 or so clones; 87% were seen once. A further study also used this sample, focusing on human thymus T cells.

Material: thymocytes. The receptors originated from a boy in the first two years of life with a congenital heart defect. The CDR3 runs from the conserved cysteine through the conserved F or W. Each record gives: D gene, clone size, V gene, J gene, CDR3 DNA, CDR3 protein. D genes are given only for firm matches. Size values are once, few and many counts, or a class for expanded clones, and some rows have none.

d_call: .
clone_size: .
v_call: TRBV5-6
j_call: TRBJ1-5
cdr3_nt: TGTGCCAGCAGCTTGAAACAGGGTCCTGAGCATTTT
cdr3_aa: CASSLKQGPEHF

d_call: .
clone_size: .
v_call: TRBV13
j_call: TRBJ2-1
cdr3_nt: TGTGCCAGCAGCTTAAGGCGAGGCTACAATGAGCAGTTCTTC
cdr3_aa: CASSLRRGYNEQFF

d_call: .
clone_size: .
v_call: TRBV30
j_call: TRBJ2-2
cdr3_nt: TGTGCCTGGAGTGTAAATCTAGCCAAAACATCGCATAACACCGGGGAGCTGTTTTTT
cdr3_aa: CAWSVNLAKTSHNTGELFF

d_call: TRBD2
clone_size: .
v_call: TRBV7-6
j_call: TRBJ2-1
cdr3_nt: TGTGCCAGCAGCTTACCCCTCACTAGCGGCGGCCAGTACAATGAGCAGTTCTTC
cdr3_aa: CASSLPLTSGGQYNEQFF

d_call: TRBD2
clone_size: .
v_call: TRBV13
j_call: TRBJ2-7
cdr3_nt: TGTGCCAGCAGCTCCACTAGCGGGGACTACGAGCAGTACTTC
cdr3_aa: CASSSTSGDYEQYF

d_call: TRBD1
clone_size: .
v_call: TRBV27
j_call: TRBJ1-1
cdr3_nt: TGTGCCAGCAGTTTAAGGCAGGGGGCGCCGGGCACTGAAGCTTTCTTT
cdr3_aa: CASSLRQGAPGTEAFF

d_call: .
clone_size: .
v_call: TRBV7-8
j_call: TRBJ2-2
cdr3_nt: TGTGCCAGCAGCTTTAACGGGGAGCTGTTTTTT
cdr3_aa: CASSFNGELFF

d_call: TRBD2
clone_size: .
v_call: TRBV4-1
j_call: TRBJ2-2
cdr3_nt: TGCGCCAGCAGCCCTGGGACTAGCGGGAGAGTGGGGAGAAACACCGGGGAGCTGTTTTTT
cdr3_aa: CASSPGTSGRVGRNTGELFF

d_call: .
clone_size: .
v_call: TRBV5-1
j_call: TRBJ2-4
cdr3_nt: TGCGCCAGCAGAGTTGGGGAGGAGGCCAAAAACATTCAGTACTTC
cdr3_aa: CASRVGEEAKNIQYF

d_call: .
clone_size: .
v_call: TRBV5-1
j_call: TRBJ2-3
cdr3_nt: TGCGCCAGCAGCCCCTTGGGGATAGACAGGAGCACAGATACGCAGTATTTT
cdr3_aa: CASSPLGIDRSTDTQYF

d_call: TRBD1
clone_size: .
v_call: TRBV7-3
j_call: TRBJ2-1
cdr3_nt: TGTGCCAGCAGCTTAAGACAGGGGGGGACCTACAATGAGCAGTTCTTC
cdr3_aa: CASSLRQGGTYNEQFF

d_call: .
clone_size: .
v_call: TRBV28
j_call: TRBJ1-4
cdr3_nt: TGTGCCAGCAGTCCTTACACAGGGAGTGGTGAAAAACTGTTTTTT
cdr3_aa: CASSPYTGSGEKLFF

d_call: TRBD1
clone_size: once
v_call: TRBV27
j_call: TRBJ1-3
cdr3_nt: TGTGCCAGCAGTTTATCCGGGACAGGGGGAAGAAACACCATATATTTT
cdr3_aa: CASSLSGTGGRNTIYF

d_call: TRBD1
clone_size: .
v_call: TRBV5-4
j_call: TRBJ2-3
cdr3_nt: TGTGCCAGCAGCCCGACGGACAGGTGTCCCACAGATACGCAGTATTTT
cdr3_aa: CASSPTDRCPTDTQYF

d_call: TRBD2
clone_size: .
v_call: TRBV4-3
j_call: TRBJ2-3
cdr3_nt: TGCGCCAGCAGCCAAGATTTCAGGCTAGCGGGAACCATAACGCAGTATTTT
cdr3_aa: CASSQDFRLAGTITQYF

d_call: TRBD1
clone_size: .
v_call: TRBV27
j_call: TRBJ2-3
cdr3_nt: TGTGCCAGCAGTTGGCGGGACAGGGACACAGATACGCAGTATTTT
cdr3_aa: CASSWRDRDTDTQYF

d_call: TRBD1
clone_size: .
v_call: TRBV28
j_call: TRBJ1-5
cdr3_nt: TGTGCCAGCAGCAAAACAGGGGGCCTTCATCAGCCCCAGCATTTT
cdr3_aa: CASSKTGGLHQPQHF

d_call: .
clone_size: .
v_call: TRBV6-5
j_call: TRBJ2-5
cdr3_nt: TGTGCCAGCACTTGGAGGGGGCGTGGAGAGACCCAGTACTTC
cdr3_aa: CASTWRGRGETQYF

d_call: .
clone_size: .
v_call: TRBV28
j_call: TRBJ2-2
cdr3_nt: TGTGCCAGCAGTTTATTCTTGGGGGCTACAGTCGGGGAGCTGTTTTTT
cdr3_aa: CASSLFLGATVGELFF

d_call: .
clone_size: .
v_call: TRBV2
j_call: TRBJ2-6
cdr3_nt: TGTGCCAGCCCCCAGACTCCGGGACTCCCTCTCTCTGGGGCCAACGTCCTGACTTTC
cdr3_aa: CASPQTPGLPLSGANVLTF

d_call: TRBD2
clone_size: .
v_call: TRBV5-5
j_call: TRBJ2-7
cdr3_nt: TGTGCCAGCAGCCCTATCGGGGGGGGACTAGATCACGAGCAGTACTTC
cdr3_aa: CASSPIGGGLDHEQYF

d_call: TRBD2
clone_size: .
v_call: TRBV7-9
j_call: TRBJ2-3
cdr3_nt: TGTGCCAGCATCCCCGGGACTAGCGGGAGGCCCTACACAGATACGCAGTATTTT
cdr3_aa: CASIPGTSGRPYTDTQYF

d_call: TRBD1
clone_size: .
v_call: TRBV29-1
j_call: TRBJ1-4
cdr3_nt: TGCAGCGTTGGGGTTGGGACAGGAGAAAAACTGTTTTTT
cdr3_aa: CSVGVGTGEKLFF

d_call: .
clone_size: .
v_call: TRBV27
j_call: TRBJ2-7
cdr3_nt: TGTGCCAGCAGTTTACGAGTCCCGGGACAAGGGGTAAACGCCTACGAGCAGTACTTC
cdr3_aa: CASSLRVPGQGVNAYEQYF

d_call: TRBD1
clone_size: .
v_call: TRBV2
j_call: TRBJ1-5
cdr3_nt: TGTGCCAGCAGCCTGACAGGGAGCAATCAGCCCCAGCATTTT
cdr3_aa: CASSLTGSNQPQHF

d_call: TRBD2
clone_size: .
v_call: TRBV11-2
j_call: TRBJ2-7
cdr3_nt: TGTGCCAGCAGCTTTAGCGGGGGCTCCTACGAGCAGTACTTC
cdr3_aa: CASSFSGGSYEQYF

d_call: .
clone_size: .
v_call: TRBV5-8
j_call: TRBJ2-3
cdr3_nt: TGTGCCACCGAGGGCCCTCGTACGCAGTATTTT
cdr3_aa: CATEGPRTQYF

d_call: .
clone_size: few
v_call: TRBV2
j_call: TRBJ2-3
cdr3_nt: TGTGCCAGCAGTACTAGGAGGGGAGCGAGGACAGATACGCAGTATTTT
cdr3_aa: CASSTRRGARTDTQYF